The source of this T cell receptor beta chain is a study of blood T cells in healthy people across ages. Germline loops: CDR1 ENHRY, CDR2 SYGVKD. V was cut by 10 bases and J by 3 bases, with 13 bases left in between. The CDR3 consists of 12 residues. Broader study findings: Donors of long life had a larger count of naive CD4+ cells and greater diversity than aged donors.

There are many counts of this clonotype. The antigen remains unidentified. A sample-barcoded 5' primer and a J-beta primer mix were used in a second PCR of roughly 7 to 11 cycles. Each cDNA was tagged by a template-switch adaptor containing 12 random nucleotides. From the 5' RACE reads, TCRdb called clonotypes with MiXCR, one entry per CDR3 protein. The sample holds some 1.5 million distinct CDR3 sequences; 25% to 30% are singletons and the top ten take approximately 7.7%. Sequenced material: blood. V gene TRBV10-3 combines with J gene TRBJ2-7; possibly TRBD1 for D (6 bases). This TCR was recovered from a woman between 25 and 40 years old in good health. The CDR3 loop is CATRDTDYEQYF. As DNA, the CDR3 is TGTGCCACCCGGGACACAGACTACGAGCAGTACTTC.